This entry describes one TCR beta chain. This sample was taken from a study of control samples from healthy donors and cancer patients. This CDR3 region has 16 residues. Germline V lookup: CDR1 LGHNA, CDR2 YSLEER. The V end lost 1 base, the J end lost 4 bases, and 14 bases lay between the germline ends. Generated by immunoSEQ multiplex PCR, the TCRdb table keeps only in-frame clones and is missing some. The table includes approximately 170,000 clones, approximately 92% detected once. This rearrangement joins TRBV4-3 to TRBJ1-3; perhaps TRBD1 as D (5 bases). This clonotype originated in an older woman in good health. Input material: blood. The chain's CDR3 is CASSQGVRVPGNTIYF. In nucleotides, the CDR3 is TGCGCCAGCAGCCAAGGGGTCAGGGTACCCGGAAACACCATATATTTT.